The following is a T cell receptor beta chain sequence with its context. Its antigen is not identified. The sample is drawn from a study of cytomegalovirus exposure and HLA in healthy donors. PCR involved 60 Vbeta and 13 Jbeta primers. Clones were sequenced by immunoSEQ multiplex PCR, and TCRdb holds only the in-frame ones, with some missing. The sample has more than 140,000 clones; 82% are singletons. Regarding the study as a whole: Most TCRs appeared rarely, but some public TCRs recurred in many donors.

The specimen was PBMCs. The source is a man aged 18 to 35 in good health and CMV-seropositive.

The CDR3 DNA follows: TGTGCCATCAGTGAGTCTATGGGGGGGCTTAATCAGCCCCAGCATTTT. Translation: CAISESMGGLNQPQHF. The genes are TRBV10-3 and TRBJ1-5; D perhaps matches TRBD1 (6 bases). The V gene lost 0 bases and the J gene lost 4 bases, with 13 bases spanning the gap. The V gene's germline CDR1 is ENHRY and CDR2 SYGVKD. The CDR3 consists of 16 residues.